This passage covers 27 T cell receptor beta chains from one sample sequenced in a study of molecular identifiers for immune sequencing clone quantification. From the PCR reads, TCRdb called clonotypes with MiXCR, one entry per CDR3 protein. Here the sample spans about 640,000 distinct CDR3 sequences, about 20% being singletons. The sequenced sample consisted of naive CD8+ T cells from blood, with Jurkat cell RNA spiked in. Stated subset: FACS-sorted CD8+CD4-CCR7+CD45RA+ naive T cells. The receptors shown here come from a human donor in good health. Some libraries in this study had Jurkat cell RNA spiked in.

This clonotype was detected ten times or more. This sequence joins TRBV12-3 or TRBV12-4 and TRBJ1-1; TRBD1 matches 9 bases. The length of the CDR3 is 14 residues. Germline trimming cut 3 bases from V and 3 bases from J; bases unmatched to any gene: 2. The CDR3 nucleotides read TGTGCCAGCAGTTTGTACAGGGGGCACACTGAAGCTTTCTTT. Its translation: CASSLYRGHTEAFF.

As regards this clonotype: This may come from a read error, since a much larger clone is one base off. The chain combines TRBV3-1 with TRBJ2-7; 9 positions agree with TRBD2. Germline values: CDR1 LGHDT, CDR2 YNNKEL (reference sequence). The CDR3 covers 15 residues. CDR3 bases: TGTGCCAGCAGCCAAGGGGGACTAGCTAGCTACGGGCAGTACTTC. Its translation is CASSQGGLASYGQYF.

This clonotype was seen at least ten times. The gene calls are TRBV28 and TRBJ2-1, with 10 bases identical to TRBD2. CDR1 and CDR2 from the germline V gene are MDHEN and SYDVKM. With V trimmed by 3 bases and J by 8 bases, 7 bases remained unmatched. The CDR3 covers 15 residues. As DNA, the CDR3 is TGTGCCAGCAGTTTCCAGCGGGGGGGCAGCGATGAGCAGTTCTTC. Amino acid sequence: CASSFQRGGSDEQFF.

There are many counts of this clonotype. DNA of the CDR3: TGCAGTGCTAGACGTGTGTACTCCTACGAGCAGTACTTC. It yields the protein CSARRVYSYEQYF. The chain recombines TRBV20-1 with TRBJ2-7; no firm D call. Deletions cut 2 bases from V and 0 bases from J, with 8 bases between. Germline V gene data show CDR1 as DFQATT and CDR2 as SNEGSKA (reference sequence). The CDR3 sequence is 13 residues long.

This clonotype was detected many times. This chain joins TRBV5-6 and TRBJ2-3; 8 nucleotides line up with TRBD1. The CDR3 loop spans 18 amino acids. Trimming took 0 bases from V and 2 from J; bases not matched to a gene: 11. Germline values: CDR1 SGHDT, CDR2 YYEEEE. The CDR3 DNA reads as TGTGCCAGCAGCTTGGACCTTGCTAGGACAGGGTTCACAGATACGCAGTATTTT. Translating gives CASSLDLARTGFTDTQYF.

The V call is TRBV6-2 or TRBV6-3, the J call TRBJ2-3, with D possibly TRBD2 on 5 matching bases. This CDR3 region has 14 residues. Germline V lookup: CDR1 MNHEY, CDR2 SVGEGT. The V gene lost 8 bases and the J gene lost 0 bases, with 12 bases spanning the gap. CDR3 amino acids: CASWTGGSTDTQYF. The CDR3 nucleotides read TGTGCCAGCTGGACTGGAGGAAGCACAGATACGCAGTATTTT.

This clonotype was counted between two and nine times. J is TRBJ2-6 and V is TRBV27, with D hard to call. Germline V gene lookup returns CDR1 MNHEY and CDR2 SMNVEV (reference sequence). This CDR3 region has 15 residues. Trimming removed 6 bases at V and 4 bases at J, with 13 bases between. This CDR3 reads CASRPTVLGANVLTF. CDR3 bases: TGTGCCAGCAGGCCGACGGTTTTAGGGGCCAACGTCCTGACTTTC. The variable domain in full, with the rest retrieved from reference TRBV27 and TRBJ2-6, is EAQVTQNPRYLITVTGKKLTVTCSQNMNHEYMSWYRQDPGLGLRQIYYSMNVEVTDKGDVPEGYKVSRKEKRNFPLILESPSPNQTSLYFCASRPTVLGANVLTFGAGSRLTVL.

This clonotype was detected many times. This chain links TRBV6-5 with TRBJ2-3; D is undetermined. Trimming left V 0 bases short and J 2 bases short, with 15 bases between. This CDR3 has 17 residues. Germline CDR1 reads MNHEY; CDR2 reads SVGAGI. The CDR3 region is CASSYSPGQDHTDTQYF. The CDR3 region has the DNA TGTGCCAGCAGTTACTCCCCCGGGCAGGATCACACAGATACGCAGTATTTT.

This clonotype has a count of ten or more. The V gene is TRBV29-1, the J gene TRBJ2-3, with 10 bases matching TRBD1. The CDR3 length is 16 residues. The germline V gene encodes CDR1 SQVTM and CDR2 ANQGSEA. V lost 0 bases to trimming and J lost 4 bases; unmatched junction nucleotides: 7. This chain's CDR3 is CSVEDLTGGFADTQYF. CDR3 in DNA: TGCAGCGTTGAAGATCTGACAGGGGGCTTTGCAGATACGCAGTATTTT.

This clonotype was found many times. The J gene is TRBJ2-3, the V gene TRBV6-4, with D possibly TRBD2 on 6 matching bases. The CDR3 extends over 15 amino acids. V lost 6 bases and J lost 2, with 15 bases in between. The germline CDR1 and CDR2 sequences are MRHNA and SNTAGT. DNA for the CDR3: TGTGCCAGCAGGACTTTTGCGGGACTCACAGATACGCAGTATTTT. It specifies CASRTFAGLTDTQYF.

This clonotype was seen at least ten times. V usage is TRBV20-1 and J usage is TRBJ2-7; 8 bases fit TRBD2. CDR3 length: 16 residues. With 1 base clipped from V and 0 bases from J, the junction kept 8 bases outside the gene matches. Per germline, CDR1 DFQATT and CDR2 SNEGSKA (reference sequence). CDR3 sequence reads: CSARGSGSSPSYEQYF. CDR3 DNA sequence: TGCAGTGCTAGAGGGAGCGGGAGTAGTCCCTCCTACGAGCAGTACTTC.

This clonotype was observed a handful of times. With a much larger clone just one base away, this may be a read error. V is TRBV27 and J is TRBJ2-2; unclear D gene. This CDR3 has 14 residues. The germline CDR1 and CDR2 sequences are MNHEY and SMNVEV (reference sequence). The CDR3 DNA sequence: TGTGCCAGCAGTTTACAACCGAACGCCGGGGAGCTGTTTTTT. Its translation: CASSLQPNAGELFF.

This clonotype was seen a handful of times. The chain couples TRBV24-1 to TRBJ2-1; tentatively, D is TRBD2 (5 bases). The CDR3 consists of 15 residues. CDR1 is KGHDR, CDR2 SFDVKD, per germline. V was shortened by 5 bases and J by 1 base, with 11 bases between the two germline ends. CDR3 amino acids: CATSARERSYNEQFF. The CDR3 coding sequence is TGTGCCACCAGTGCAAGGGAGCGATCCTACAATGAGCAGTTCTTC.

The chain is built from TRBV20-1 and TRBJ2-1, with a possible D match to TRBD1 (5 bases). Germline-derived CDR1 and CDR2 are DFQATT and SNEGSKA (reference sequence). Trimming took 6 bases from V and 10 from J, leaving 25 bases between them. This CDR3 comprises 15 residues. The CDR3: CSAAPYTGTSNEQFF. In DNA, the CDR3 is TGCAGTGCCGCTCCGTATACAGGTACAAGCAACGAGCAGTTCTTC.

Comments on this clonotype: A much larger clone is a single base away; this may be a read error. V and J are TRBV13 and TRBJ2-7; D is uncertain. Germline assignment: CDR1 PRHDT and CDR2 FYEKMQ (reference sequence). This CDR3 contains 11 residues. V was pared by 8 bases and J by 4 bases, with 9 bases between. For the CDR3, the DNA is TGTGCCAGCGGCCAGCAGTACGAGCAGTACTTC. As protein: CASGQQYEQYF. Full variable domain (rest looked up from reference TRBV13 and TRBJ2-7): AAGVIQSPRHLIKEKRETATLKCYPIPRHDTVYWYQQGPGQDPQFLISFYEKMQSDKGSIPDRFSAQQFSDYHSELNMSSLELGDSALYFCASGQQYEQYFGPGTRLTVT.

Notes on this clonotype: Since a much larger clone is just one base distant, this may be a read error. This chain joins TRBV30 and TRBJ2-7; TRBD1 agrees at 8 bases. Germline CDR1 is GTSNPN and CDR2 is SVGIG (reference sequence). The V gene end was trimmed by 3 bases and the J gene end by 6 bases; junction bases not matched to a gene: 7. This CDR3 comprises 13 residues. CDR3 sequence (DNA): TGTGCCTGGAGCAACAGGGGGGCCTGCGAGCAGTACTTC. This encodes CAWSNRGACEQYF.

Concerning this clonotype: One end of the junction is discordant with germline, which a read error may explain. The chain recombines TRBV25-1 with TRBJ2-7, with D perhaps matching TRBD2 (6 bases). The CDR3 is made up of 14 amino acids. The germline CDR1 and CDR2 sequences are MGHDK and SYGVNS. CDR3 sequence reads: CASSEWATPREQCF. The CDR3 DNA reads as TGTGCCAGCAGTGAATGGGCCACTCCTCGGGAGCAGTGCTTC.

This clonotype came up many times. The chain joins TRBV3-1 to TRBJ2-7; 11 bases match TRBD1. The germline V gene encodes CDR1 LGHDT and CDR2 YNNKEL (reference sequence). Losses at the gene ends were 4 bases for V and 3 bases for J; bases not matched to a gene: 2. This CDR3 has 14 residues. The CDR3 spells CASSPGQGDYEQYF. The CDR3 DNA reads as TGTGCCAGCAGCCCGGGACAGGGGGACTACGAGCAGTACTTC.

This clonotype was detected ten times or more. The CDR3 reads CASRYTGQGIYEQYF. CDR3 in DNA: TGTGCCAGCAGATATACCGGACAGGGAATCTACGAGCAGTACTTC. This sequence joins TRBV6-5 and TRBJ2-7; 8 bases agree with TRBD1. After removal of 6 bases from V and 3 bases from J, the junction contained 10 bases not matched to a gene. This CDR3 is built from 15 residues. Germline lookup yields CDR1 MNHEY and CDR2 SVGAGI.

This clonotype occurred many times. The chain links TRBV20-1 to TRBJ2-5, with D possibly TRBD1 on 6 matching bases. Germline V gene data show CDR1 as DFQATT and CDR2 as SNEGSKA (reference sequence). Deletions cut 0 bases from V and 0 bases from J, with 8 bases between. This CDR3 comprises 14 residues. The CDR3 bases are TGCAGTGCTAGAGATGAGGGGGACCAAGAGACCCAGTACTTC. Translated: CSARDEGDQETQYF.

This sequence joins TRBV19 and TRBJ2-2; D not resolved. V lost 6 bases and J lost 4, with 15 bases in between. The CDR3 length is 15 residues. Per the germline V gene, CDR1 is LNHDA and CDR2 is SQIVND (reference sequence). The CDR3 DNA sequence: TGTGCCAGTAGCACCTCGGAAGCTCTCACCGGGGAGCTGTTTTTT. Translating it yields CASSTSEALTGELFF.

The rearrangement uses TRBV9 and TRBJ2-7; D is uncertain. V was trimmed by 4 bases and J by 0 bases, leaving 11 bases between them. The CDR3 contains 14 residues. CDR1 and CDR2 from the germline V gene are SGDLS and YYNGEE. Here the CDR3 reads CASSQNTYSYEQYF. The CDR3 DNA reads as TGTGCCAGCAGCCAGAACACTTACTCCTACGAGCAGTACTTC. The full variable domain, completed using reference TRBV9 and TRBJ2-7, is DSGVTQTPKHLITATGQRVTLRCSPRSGDLSVYWYQQSLDQGLQFLIQYYNGEERAKGNILERFSAQQFPDLHSELNLSSLELGDSALYFCASSQNTYSYEQYFGPGTRLTVT.

The J gene is TRBJ2-7, the V gene TRBV20-1, with D perhaps TRBD2 (5 bases). Germline V gives CDR1 DFQATT, CDR2 SNEGSKA (reference sequence). The CDR3 loop spans 14 amino acids. The germline V and J ends were trimmed by 6 bases and 2 bases, with 17 bases remaining between them. The CDR3 reads CSATPGILTYEQYF. CDR3 nucleotide sequence: TGCAGTGCCACGCCGGGAATCCTTACCTACGAGCAGTACTTC.

The table lists this clonotype with many counts. V and J are TRBV7-2 and TRBJ1-1, with D possibly TRBD1 on 5 matching bases. V was clipped by 5 bases and J by 6 bases, with 19 bases between them. Per the germline V gene, CDR1 is SGHTA and CDR2 is FQGNSA. This CDR3 comprises 15 residues. The DNA for the CDR3 is TGTGCCAGCAGCCCCGCGACAGAAGGAATACCTGAAGCTTTCTTT. Amino acid sequence: CASSPATEGIPEAFF.

This clonotype has a count of ten or more. The gene calls are TRBV19 and TRBJ2-5; TRBD2 matches 8 bases. This CDR3 spans 15 amino acids. Germline V gene lookup returns CDR1 LNHDA and CDR2 SQIVND (reference sequence). Losses at the gene ends were 3 bases for V and 1 base for J; bases not matched to a gene: 4. In nucleotides, the CDR3 is TGTGCCAGTAGTATTGGGACTAGAGCCCAAGAGACCCAGTACTTC. Translation: CASSIGTRAQETQYF.

This clonotype was detected a few times. Just one base apart from a much larger clone, this may be a read error. This chain joins TRBV30 and TRBJ2-3; 7 bases align to TRBD1. Germline V gives CDR1 GTSNPN, CDR2 SVGIG (reference sequence). V trimming: 4 bases; J trimming: 1 base; junction bases outside the gene matches: 17. This CDR3 region has 18 residues. CDR3 amino acids: CAWTKILQGPGGTDTQYF. CDR3 nucleotide sequence: TGTGCCTGGACCAAAATCCTACAGGGGCCAGGGGGCACAGATACGCAGTATTTT.

With respect to this clonotype: One base away lies a much larger clone, so this may be a sequencing read error. Without the conserved terminal phenylalanine or tryptophan, this CDR3 likely stems from a read error. The chain couples TRBV4-3 to TRBJ2-7; 10 nucleotides match TRBD2. The CDR3 is 15 residues long. V was pared by 1 base and J by 2 bases, with 2 bases of the junction left unmatched. Germline V gene data show CDR1 as LGHNA and CDR2 as YSLEER. DNA of the CDR3: TGCGCCAGCAGCCAAGGGACTAGCGGCCCCTACGAGCAGTACTCC. It encodes CASSQGTSGPYEQYS.